This T cell receptor (beta chain) was identified in a study of blood T cell repertoires in COVID-19. Across the study: From T cells, B-cell-depleted T cells, or PBMCs came the material, which was cDNA or gDNA.

V was shortened by 0 bases and J by 1 base, with 9 bases between the two germline ends. The CDR3 loop spans 15 amino acids. Germline CDR1 is MNHEY and CDR2 is SVGAGI. Original handling: By means of reference gene primer amplification, nucleated cell counts were estimated. Method: immunoSEQ multiplex PCR; TCRdb's copy keeps in-frame clones and lacks some. That table gives V, J and clone size, and the DNA gave D and trimming. The data contain approximately 250,000 clones, around 83% of them singletons. The sequencing sample was made of peripheral blood. This clonotype was sampled from a man between 35 and 55 years old with acute or convalescent COVID-19. This chain joins TRBV6-5 and TRBJ2-5, with D hard to call. The CDR3 nucleotides are TGTGCCAGCAGTTACTCGGGCCGGTTCCAAGAGACCCAGTACTTC. Encoded protein: CASSYSGRFQETQYF.